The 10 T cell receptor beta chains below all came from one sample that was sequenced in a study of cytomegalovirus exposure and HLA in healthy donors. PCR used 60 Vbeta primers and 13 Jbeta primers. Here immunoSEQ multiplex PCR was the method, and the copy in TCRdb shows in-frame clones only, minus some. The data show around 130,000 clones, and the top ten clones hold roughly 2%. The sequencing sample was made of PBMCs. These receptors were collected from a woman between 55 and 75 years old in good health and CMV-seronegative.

DNA of the CDR3: TGTGCCAGCAGCCCGTCCTTGGCAGCGAGCGAGCAGTACTTC. The encoded protein is CASSPSLAASEQYF. The V call is TRBV7-2, the J call TRBJ2-7; D call uncertain. This CDR3 has 14 residues. V dropped 5 bases and J dropped 6 bases, with 17 bases sitting between them. The V gene's germline CDR1 is SGHTA and CDR2 FQGNSA.

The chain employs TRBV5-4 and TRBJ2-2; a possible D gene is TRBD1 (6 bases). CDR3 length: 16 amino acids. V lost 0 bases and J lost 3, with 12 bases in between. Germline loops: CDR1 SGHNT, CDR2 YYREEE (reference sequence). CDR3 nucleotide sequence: TGTGCCAGCAGCTTGGGAACAGGGAGTTACACCGGGGAGCTGTTTTTT. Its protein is CASSLGTGSYTGELFF.

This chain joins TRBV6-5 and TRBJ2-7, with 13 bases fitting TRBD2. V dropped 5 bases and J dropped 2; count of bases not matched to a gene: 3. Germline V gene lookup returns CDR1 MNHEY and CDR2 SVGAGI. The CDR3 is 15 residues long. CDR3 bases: TGTGCCAGCAGTCCTGGACTAGCGGGAGCCTACGAGCAGTACTTC. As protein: CASSPGLAGAYEQYF.

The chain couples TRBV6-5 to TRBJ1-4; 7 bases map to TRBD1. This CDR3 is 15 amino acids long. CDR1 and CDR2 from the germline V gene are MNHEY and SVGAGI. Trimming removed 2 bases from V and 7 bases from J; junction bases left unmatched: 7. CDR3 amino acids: CASSYTGQAGEKLFF. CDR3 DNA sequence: TGTGCCAGCAGTTACACCGGACAGGCGGGTGAAAAACTGTTTTTT.

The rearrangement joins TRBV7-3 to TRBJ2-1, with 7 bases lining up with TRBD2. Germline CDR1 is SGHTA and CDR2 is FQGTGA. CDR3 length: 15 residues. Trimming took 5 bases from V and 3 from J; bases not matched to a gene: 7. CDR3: CASSPGLSLYNEQFF. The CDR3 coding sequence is TGTGCCAGCAGCCCGGGACTATCCCTCTACAATGAGCAGTTCTTC.

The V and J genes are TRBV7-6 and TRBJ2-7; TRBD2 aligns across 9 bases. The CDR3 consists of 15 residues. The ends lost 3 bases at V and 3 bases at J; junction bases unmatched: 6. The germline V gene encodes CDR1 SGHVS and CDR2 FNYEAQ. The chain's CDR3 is CASSFGLAGYYEQYF. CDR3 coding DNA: TGTGCCAGCAGCTTCGGGCTAGCGGGGTACTACGAGCAGTACTTC.

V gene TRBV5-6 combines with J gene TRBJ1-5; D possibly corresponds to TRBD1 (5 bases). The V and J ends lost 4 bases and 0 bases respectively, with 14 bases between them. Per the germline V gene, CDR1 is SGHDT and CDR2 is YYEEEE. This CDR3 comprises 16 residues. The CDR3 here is CASSDRGDYSNQPQHF. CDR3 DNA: TGTGCCAGCAGCGATAGGGGCGATTATAGCAATCAGCCCCAGCATTTT.

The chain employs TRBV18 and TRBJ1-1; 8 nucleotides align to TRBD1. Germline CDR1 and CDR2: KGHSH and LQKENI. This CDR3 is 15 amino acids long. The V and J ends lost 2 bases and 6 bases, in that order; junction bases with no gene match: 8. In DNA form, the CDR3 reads TGTGCCAGCTCACCAGGGGGTCCACAGGGGGCTGAAGCTTTCTTT. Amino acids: CASSPGGPQGAEAFF.

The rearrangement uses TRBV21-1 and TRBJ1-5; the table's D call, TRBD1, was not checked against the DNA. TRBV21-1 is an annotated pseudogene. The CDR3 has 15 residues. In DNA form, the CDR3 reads TGTGCCCCTTACTTCGGTGGGCCGTGCAATCAGCCCCAGCATTTT. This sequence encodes CAPYFGGPCNQPQHF.

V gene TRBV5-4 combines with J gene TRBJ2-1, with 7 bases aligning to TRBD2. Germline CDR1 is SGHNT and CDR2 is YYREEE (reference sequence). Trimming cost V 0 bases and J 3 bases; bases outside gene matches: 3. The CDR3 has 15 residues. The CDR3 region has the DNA TGTGCCAGCAGCTTGGGGCTAGCGGTCTACAATGAGCAGTTCTTC. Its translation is CASSLGLAVYNEQFF.